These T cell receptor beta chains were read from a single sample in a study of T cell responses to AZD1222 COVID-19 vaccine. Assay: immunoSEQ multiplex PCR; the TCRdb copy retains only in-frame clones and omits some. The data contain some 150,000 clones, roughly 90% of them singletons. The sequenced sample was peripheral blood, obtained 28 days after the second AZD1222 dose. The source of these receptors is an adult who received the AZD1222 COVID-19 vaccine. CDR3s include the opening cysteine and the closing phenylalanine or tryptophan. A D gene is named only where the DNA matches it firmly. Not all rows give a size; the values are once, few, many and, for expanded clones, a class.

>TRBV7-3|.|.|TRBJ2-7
CASSLIGTREQYF
TGTGCCAGCAGCTTAATTGGGACTCGCGAGCAGTACTTC
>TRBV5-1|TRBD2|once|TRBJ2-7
CASSTMTSGGEQYF
TGCGCCAGCAGCACCATGACTAGCGGGGGAGAGCAGTACTTC
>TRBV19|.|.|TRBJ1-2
CASSQQENGYTF
TGTGCCAGTAGTCAACAGGAGAATGGCTACACCTTC
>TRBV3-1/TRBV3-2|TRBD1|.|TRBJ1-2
CASSQPRQGNYGYTF
TGTGCCAGCAGCCAACCTCGACAGGGAAACTATGGCTACACCTTC
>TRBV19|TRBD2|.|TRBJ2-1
CASSMRGAGEVDEQFF
TGTGCCAGTAGTATGAGGGGAGCGGGAGAAGTAGATGAGCAGTTCTTC
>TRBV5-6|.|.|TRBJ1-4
CASSFGRNNEKLFF
TGTGCCAGCAGCTTTGGTCGGAACAATGAAAAACTGTTTTTT
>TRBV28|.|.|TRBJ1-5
CASSPEGLDQPQHF
TGTGCCAGCAGTCCTGAGGGTTTAGATCAGCCCCAGCATTTT
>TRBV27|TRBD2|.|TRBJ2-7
CASSLIGGRTSLLGEQYF
TGTGCCAGCAGTTTAATCGGCGGGAGGACCTCTCTACTGGGCGAGCAGTACTTC
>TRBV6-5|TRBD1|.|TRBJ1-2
CASSYSRDRANYGYTF
TGTGCCAGCAGTTACTCCCGGGACAGGGCTAACTATGGCTACACCTTC
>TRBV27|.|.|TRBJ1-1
CASSYGDGAEAFF
TGTGCCAGCAGTTATGGGGATGGGGCTGAAGCTTTCTTT
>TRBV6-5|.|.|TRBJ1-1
CASRTPGGGNTEAFF
TGTGCCAGCAGAACCCCAGGTGGGGGGAACACTGAAGCTTTCTTT
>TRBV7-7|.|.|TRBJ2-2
CASKVGGPNTGELFF
TGTGCCAGCAAAGTAGGGGGTCCGAACACCGGGGAGCTGTTTTTT
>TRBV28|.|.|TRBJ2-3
CASLGQRLVGPDTQYF
TGTGCCAGCCTGGGACAGAGACTAGTCGGCCCAGATACGCAGTATTTT
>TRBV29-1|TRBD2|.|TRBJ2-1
CSVPMMGLAGGPTYNEQFF
TGCAGCGTCCCCATGATGGGACTAGCGGGAGGGCCGACCTACAATGAGCAGTTCTTC
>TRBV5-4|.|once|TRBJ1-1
CASSSQNTEAFF
TGTGCCAGCAGCTCCCAGAACACTGAAGCTTTCTTT
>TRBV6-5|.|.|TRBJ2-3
CASSWLSRTDTQYF
TGTGCCAGCAGCTGGCTAAGCCGCACAGATACGCAGTATTTT
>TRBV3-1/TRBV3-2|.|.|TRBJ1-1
CASSQVHTEAFF
TGTGCCAGCAGCCAAGTTCACACTGAAGCTTTCTTT
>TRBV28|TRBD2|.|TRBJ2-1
CATLRASGGSYEQFF
TGTGCCACCCTACGGGCTAGCGGGGGCTCTTATGAGCAGTTCTTC
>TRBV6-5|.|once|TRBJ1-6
CASSRTSYNSPLHF
TGTGCCAGCAGCAGGACCTCCTATAATTCACCCCTCCACTTT
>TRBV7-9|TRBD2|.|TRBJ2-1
CASSWTLAGVSYEQFF
TGTGCCAGCAGCTGGACCCTAGCGGGAGTTTCCTATGAGCAGTTCTTC
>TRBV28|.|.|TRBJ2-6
CASGKGGSGANVLTF
TGTGCCAGCGGGAAGGGGGGCTCTGGGGCCAACGTCCTGACTTTC
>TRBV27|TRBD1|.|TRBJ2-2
CASSLRTGSTGELFF
TGTGCCAGCAGTCTCCGGACAGGTTCCACCGGGGAGCTGTTTTTT
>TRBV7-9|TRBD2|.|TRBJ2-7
CASRPTSGRAFEQYF
TGTGCCAGCAGACCAACTAGCGGGAGGGCCTTTGAGCAGTACTTC
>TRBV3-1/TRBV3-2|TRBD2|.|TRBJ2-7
CASSNIGGGSYEQYF
TGTGCCAGCAGCAATATAGGCGGGGGTTCCTACGAGCAGTACTTC
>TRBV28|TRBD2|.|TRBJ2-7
CASSFSGLPNEQYF
TGTGCCAGCAGTTTTTCGGGACTACCGAACGAGCAGTACTTC
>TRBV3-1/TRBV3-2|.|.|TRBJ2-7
CASSQQTGTLNF
TGTGCCAGCAGCCAACAAACAGGGACCCTCAACTTC
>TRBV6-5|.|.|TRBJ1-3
CASTQGRISGNTIYF
TGTGCCAGCACACAAGGGAGGATTTCTGGAAACACCATATATTTT
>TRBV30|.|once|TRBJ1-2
CAWSVRAYDYGYTF
TGTGCCTGGAGTGTGAGGGCATACGACTATGGCTACACCTTC
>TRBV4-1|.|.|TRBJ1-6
CASSLQGKLSYNSPLHF
TGCGCCAGCAGCCTCCAGGGCAAGCTCTCCTATAATTCACCCCTCCACTTT
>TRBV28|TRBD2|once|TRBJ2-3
CASSRSGRTSTDTQYF
TGTGCCAGCAGCAGAAGCGGGAGGACCTCCACAGATACGCAGTATTTT
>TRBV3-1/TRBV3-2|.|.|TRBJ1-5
CASSRRVSNQPQHF
TGTGCCAGCAGCCGCAGGGTCAGCAATCAGCCCCAGCATTTT
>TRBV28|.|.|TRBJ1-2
CASSFPRMGRVGYGYTF
TGTGCCAGCAGTTTCCCCCGGATGGGTAGGGTTGGCTATGGCTACACCTTC
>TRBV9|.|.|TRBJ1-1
CASSVGDSMGNTEAFF
TGTGCCAGCAGCGTGGGGGACTCCATGGGGAACACTGAAGCTTTCTTT
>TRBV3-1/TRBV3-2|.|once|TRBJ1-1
CASSQSLSLWTEAFF
TGTGCCAGCAGCCAATCGCTAAGTCTTTGGACTGAAGCTTTCTTT
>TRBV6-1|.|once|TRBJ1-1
CASSEQESTEAFF
TGTGCCAGCAGTGAACAGGAAAGCACTGAAGCTTTCTTT
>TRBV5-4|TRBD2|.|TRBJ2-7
CASSSPSTSPLGKQYF
TGTGCCAGCAGCTCCCCCTCGACTAGCCCCTTGGGAAAGCAGTACTTC
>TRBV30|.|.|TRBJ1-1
CAWRRGTEAFF
TGTGCCTGGAGAAGGGGTACTGAAGCTTTCTTT
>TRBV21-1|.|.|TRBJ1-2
CASSTVGRRHYGYTF
TGTGCCAGCAGCACGGTAGGACGACGCCACTATGGCTACACCTTC
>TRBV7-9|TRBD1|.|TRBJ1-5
CASSLQGSNQPQHF
TGTGCCAGCAGCCTACAGGGGAGCAATCAGCCCCAGCATTTT
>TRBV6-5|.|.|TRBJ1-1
CASSRRGEQGTEAFF
TGTGCCAGCAGCCGCCGGGGGGAACAGGGTACTGAAGCTTTCTTT
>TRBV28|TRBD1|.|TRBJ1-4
CASSSGTGSEKLFF
TGTGCCAGCAGCTCAGGGACAGGCAGTGAAAAACTGTTTTTT
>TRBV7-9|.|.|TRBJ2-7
CASSLTAADYEQYF
TGTGCCAGCAGCTTAACGGCTGCAGATTACGAGCAGTACTTC
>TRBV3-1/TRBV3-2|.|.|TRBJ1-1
CASSQEGLNTEAFF
TGTGCCAGCAGCCAAGAGGGACTGAACACTGAAGCTTTCTTT
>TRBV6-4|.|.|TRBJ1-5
CASSDWGLPGTPNSNQPQHF
TGTGCCAGCAGTGACTGGGGTTTGCCCGGGACACCTAATAGCAATCAGCCCCAGCATTTT
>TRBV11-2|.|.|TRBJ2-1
CASSPRGVGNNEQFF
TGTGCCAGCAGCCCCCGAGGGGTAGGGAACAATGAGCAGTTCTTC
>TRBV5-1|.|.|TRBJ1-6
CASSPLLWVEIHPLHF
TGCGCCAGCAGCCCATTATTGTGGGTCGAAATTCACCCCCTCCACTTT
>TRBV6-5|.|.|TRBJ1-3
CASSYSGGAGNTIYF
TGTGCCAGCAGTTACAGCGGGGGTGCTGGAAACACCATATATTTT
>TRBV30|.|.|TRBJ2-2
CAWTLWNTYTGELFF
TGTGCCTGGACCCTGTGGAACACCTACACCGGGGAGCTGTTTTTT
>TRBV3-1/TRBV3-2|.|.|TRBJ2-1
CASSHLGDEQFF
TGTGCCAGCAGCCACCTAGGGGATGAGCAGTTCTTC
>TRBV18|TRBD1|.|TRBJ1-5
CASSSTGNGTNQPQHF
TGTGCCAGCTCATCGACAGGGAATGGAACCAATCAGCCCCAGCATTTT
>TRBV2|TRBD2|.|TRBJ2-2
CASRGASGKSGELFF
TGTGCCAGCAGAGGGGCTAGCGGGAAAAGCGGGGAGCTGTTTTTT
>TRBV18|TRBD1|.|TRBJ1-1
CASSRDGQGEAFF
TGTGCCAGCTCACGGGACGGACAGGGAGAAGCTTTCTTT
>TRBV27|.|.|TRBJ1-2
CASSPPGNLYGYTF
TGTGCCAGCAGTCCCCCCGGAAACCTCTATGGCTACACCTTC
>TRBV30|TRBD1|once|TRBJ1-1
CAWRLTGSNTEAFF
TGTGCCTGGAGATTGACAGGGTCAAACACTGAAGCTTTCTTT
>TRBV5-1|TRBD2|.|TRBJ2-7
CASSRRSGSAAYEQYF
TGCGCCAGCAGCCGCCGGAGCGGGAGCGCAGCCTACGAGCAGTACTTC
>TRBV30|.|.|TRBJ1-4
CAWSQTGRGEEKLFF
TGTGCCTGGAGCCAAACGGGGCGGGGTGAAGAAAAACTGTTTTTT
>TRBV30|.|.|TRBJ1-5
CAWSAFQGQPQHF
TGTGCCTGGAGTGCCTTCCAAGGTCAGCCCCAGCATTTT
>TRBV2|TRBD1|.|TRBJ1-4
CASSETGAHEKLFF
TGTGCCAGCAGCGAGACAGGGGCGCATGAAAAACTGTTTTTT
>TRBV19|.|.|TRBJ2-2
CASSMVATNTGELFF
TGTGCCAGTAGTATGGTGGCAACGAACACCGGGGAGCTGTTTTTT
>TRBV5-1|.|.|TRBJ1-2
CASSLDGGYTF
TGCGCCAGCAGCTTGGATGGTGGCTACACCTTC